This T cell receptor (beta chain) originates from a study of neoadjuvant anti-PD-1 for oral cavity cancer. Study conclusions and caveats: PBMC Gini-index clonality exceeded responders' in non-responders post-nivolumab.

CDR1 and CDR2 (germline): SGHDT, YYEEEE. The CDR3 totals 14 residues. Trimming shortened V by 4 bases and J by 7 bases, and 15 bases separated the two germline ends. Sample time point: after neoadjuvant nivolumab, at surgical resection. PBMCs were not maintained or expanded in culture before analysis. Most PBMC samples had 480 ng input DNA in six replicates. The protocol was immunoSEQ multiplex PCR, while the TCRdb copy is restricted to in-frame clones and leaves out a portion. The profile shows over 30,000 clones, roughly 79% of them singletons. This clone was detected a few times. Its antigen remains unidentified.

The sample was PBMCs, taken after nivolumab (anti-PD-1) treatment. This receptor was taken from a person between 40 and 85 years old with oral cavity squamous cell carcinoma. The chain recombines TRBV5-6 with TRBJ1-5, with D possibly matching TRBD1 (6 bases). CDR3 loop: CASSITGTGQPQHF. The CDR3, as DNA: TGTGCCAGCAGCATTACAGGGACCGGGCAGCCCCAGCATTTT.